Presented here are 20 T cell receptor beta chains from one specimen sequenced in a study of human T cells and chemical hapten exposure. Each CDR3 protein is one row after TCRdb ran MiXCR on the RACE reads. Here the sample spans approximately 45,000 distinct CDR3 sequences, 3.5% to 4.5% being singletons. The sample's time point: healthy volunteer bleed at 2 weeks. Whole blood that had not been fractionated was the source of extracted total RNA. The sample consisted of whole blood. The receptors were sampled from a female donor in good health. Some clones in this sample may be carry-over from other donors' samples.

This clonotype was detected ten times or more. The chain combines TRBV7-7 with TRBJ2-4; 11 bases fit TRBD2. V shed 5 bases, J shed 4 bases, and the junction held 13 bases outside the gene matches. The CDR3 is made up of 18 amino acids. CDR1 and CDR2 from the germline V gene are SSHAT and FNYEAQ (reference sequence). The CDR3 protein is CASSQITRTSGLKNIQYF. The CDR3 nucleotides are TGTGCCAGCAGCCAAATTACCCGGACTAGCGGGCTAAAAAACATTCAGTACTTC.

This clonotype was seen repeatedly, ten times or more. The chain carries TRBV18 and TRBJ1-6, with no clear D. Germline CDR1 KGHSH, CDR2 LQKENI. The CDR3 has 14 residues. The germline V and J ends were trimmed by 3 bases and 2 bases, with 5 bases remaining between them. DNA of the CDR3: TGTGCCAGCTCACCCTCGACCTATAATTCACCCCTCCACTTT. Its protein product is CASSPSTYNSPLHF.

In its sample, this clonotype was seen many times. V is TRBV28 and J is TRBJ1-5; 9 nucleotides match TRBD1. With 5 bases clipped from V and 4 bases from J, the junction kept 6 bases outside the gene matches. This CDR3 is built from 15 residues. CDR1 MDHEN and CDR2 SYDVKM come from the germline V gene. In nucleotides, the CDR3 is TGTGCCAGCAGTGAAACCGGACAGGGGAATCAGCCCCAGCATTTT. Residues: CASSETGQGNQPQHF.

This clonotype was detected ten times or more. This chain uses TRBV7-9 with TRBJ1-2, with D unclear. Germline V gene sequence: CDR1 SEHNR, CDR2 FQNEAQ (reference sequence). Trimming removed 5 bases from V and 5 bases from J, with 21 bases in between. The CDR3 sequence is 16 residues long. CDR3 loop: CASSVPTSADGYGYTF. DNA of the CDR3: TGTGCCAGCAGCGTTCCGACTTCGGCGGATGGTTATGGCTACACCTTC.

This clonotype has a count of ten or more. This rearrangement joins TRBV11-1 to TRBJ2-5; D may be TRBD1 (6 bases). Per germline, CDR1 SGHAT and CDR2 FQDESV (reference sequence). CDR3 length: 16 residues. V was cut by 8 bases and J by 5 bases, with 24 bases left in between. CDR3 protein: CASQGQGMLLLETQYF. CDR3 nucleotides: TGTGCCAGCCAGGGGCAGGGGATGCTCCTTTTGGAGACCCAGTACTTC.

V gene TRBV19 combines with J gene TRBJ1-5, with unresolved D. This CDR3 region has 16 residues. V was clipped by 0 bases and J by 0 bases, with 9 bases between them. Germline assignment: CDR1 LNHDA and CDR2 SQIVND (reference sequence). This chain's CDR3 is CASSIDPPGSNQPQHF. The CDR3 DNA reads TGTGCCAGTAGTATAGATCCTCCGGGTAGCAATCAGCCCCAGCATTTT.

This clonotype was recorded at least ten times. This chain uses TRBV7-8 with TRBJ2-1; 7 positions match TRBD1. CDR3 length: 15 amino acids. Germline assignment: CDR1 SGHVS and CDR2 FQNEAQ. V shed 2 bases and J 4 bases; nucleotides not matched to a gene: 5. The CDR3 bases are TGTGCCAGCAGCTTAACAGGGGTTTGGTACAATGAGCAGTTCTTC. Protein: CASSLTGVWYNEQFF.

This clonotype was observed many times. The chain joins TRBV6-6 to TRBJ1-2; D not resolved. The CDR3 is made up of 10 amino acids. V lost 2 bases and J lost 7, with 2 bases in between. CDR1 is MNHNY and CDR2 is SVGAGI in the germline V gene (reference sequence). CDR3 coding DNA: TGTGCCAGCAGTTACCGTGGCTACACCTTC. Protein: CASSYRGYTF.

This clonotype was observed many times. The chain couples TRBV7-9 to TRBJ1-3; D is unclear. The CDR3 covers 19 residues. Per the germline V gene, CDR1 is SEHNR and CDR2 is FQNEAQ (reference sequence). V was cut by 4 bases and J by 0 bases, with 22 bases left in between. The CDR3 nucleotides read TGTGCCAGCAGCTCCTCTTTAATACGGGTTGGGTTCTCTGGAAACACCATATATTTT. This translates into CASSSSLIRVGFSGNTIYF.

This rearrangement joins TRBV29-1 to TRBJ2-3; D might be TRBD1 (5 bases). The CDR3 sequence is 14 residues long. V shed 8 bases and J shed 4 bases, with 19 bases lying between them. CDR1 is SQVTM, CDR2 ANQGSEA, per germline. DNA for the CDR3: TGCAGCCTAATCCCTGTAGGGGCCCCAGATACGCAGTATTTT. This gives the protein CSLIPVGAPDTQYF.

This clonotype was seen ten or more times. The genes are TRBV12-3 or TRBV12-4 and TRBJ2-3; no firm D call. The CDR3 loop spans 17 amino acids. Trimming left V 5 bases short and J 0 bases short, with 18 bases between. This CDR3 reads CASSPRVTAFSTDTQYF. Written as DNA, the CDR3 is TGTGCCAGCAGTCCACGCGTGACGGCTTTTAGCACAGATACGCAGTATTTT.

This clonotype came up many times. CDR3 DNA sequence: TGTGCCAGCAGGAACAGGGGCCTCAGCACAGATACGCAGTATTTT. This encodes CASRNRGLSTDTQYF. The V call is TRBV6-5, the J call TRBJ2-3; 7 nucleotides match TRBD1. The CDR3 length is 15 residues. V dropped 6 bases and J dropped 0; count of bases not matched to a gene: 6. The germline V gene encodes CDR1 MNHEY and CDR2 SVGAGI.

This clonotype was seen ten or more times. The gene calls are TRBV29-1 and TRBJ1-1; D gene ambiguous. CDR3 length: 11 amino acids. V was cut by 5 bases and J by 1 base, with 5 bases left in between. Germline CDR1 is SQVTM and CDR2 is ANQGSEA. The CDR3 sequence is CSVRGNTEAFF. The CDR3 bases are TGCAGCGTTAGAGGGAACACTGAAGCTTTCTTT.

This clonotype was detected ten times or more. V is TRBV12-3 or TRBV12-4 and J is TRBJ1-1, with D hard to call. The CDR3 is 18 residues long. V lost 2 bases and J 0 bases, leaving 19 bases between the germline ends. DNA of the CDR3: TGTGCCAGCAGTTTATATGTTCGGAAGTTACAAATGAACACTGAAGCTTTCTTT. Translating it yields CASSLYVRKLQMNTEAFF.

This clonotype was counted ten times or more. The chain is built from TRBV25-1 and TRBJ2-3; D might be TRBD1 or TRBD2, each matching 5 bases. Per germline, CDR1 MGHDK and CDR2 SYGVNS. There are 14 residues in the CDR3. V shed 3 bases and J shed 7 bases, with 14 bases lying between them. CDR3 sequence: CASSDGLGENTQYF. CDR3 nucleotide sequence: TGTGCCAGCAGTGACGGTTTAGGGGAGAATACGCAGTATTTT.

This clonotype came up a few times. The V call is TRBV29-1, the J call TRBJ1-4; 7 nucleotides align to TRBD1. Per germline, CDR1 SQVTM and CDR2 ANQGSEA. V was pared by 0 bases and J by 8 bases, with 3 bases of the junction left unmatched. The CDR3 length is 13 residues. The CDR3 here is CSVEEQGSEKLFF. As DNA, the CDR3 is TGCAGCGTTGAAGAACAGGGGTCCGAAAAACTGTTTTTT.

This clonotype was seen many times. The chain carries TRBV2 and TRBJ1-6, with 10 nucleotides matching TRBD1. This CDR3 spans 15 amino acids. After removal of 5 bases from V and 9 bases from J, the junction contained 7 bases not matched to a gene. Germline V gene data show CDR1 as SNHLY and CDR2 as FYNNEI. DNA for the CDR3: TGTGCCAGCAGTCCAGAGGGGACAGGGGCTTCACCCCTCCACTTT. Amino acids: CASSPEGTGASPLHF.

This clonotype was seen at least ten times. This chain connects TRBV6-2 or TRBV6-3 to TRBJ1-5, with unresolved D. V lost 2 bases and J 5 bases, leaving 16 bases between the germline ends. This CDR3 spans 16 amino acids. Germline V lookup: CDR1 MNHEY, CDR2 SVGEGT. The CDR3 is CASSYGPNRTYQPQHF. For the CDR3, the DNA is TGTGCCAGCAGTTACGGACCGAATCGTACTTATCAGCCCCAGCATTTT.

The chain's CDR3 is CASSLGDRLGNEKLFF. In DNA, the CDR3 is TGCGCCAGCAGCTTGGGGGACAGATTGGGGAATGAAAAACTGTTTTTT. V gene TRBV5-1 combines with J gene TRBJ1-4; 7 nucleotides line up with TRBD1. The germline gives CDR1 SGHRS, CDR2 YFSETQ. The V and J ends lost 0 bases and 5 bases, in that order; junction bases with no gene match: 7. The CDR3 spans 16 residues. Full variable domain (rest looked up from reference TRBV5-1 and TRBJ1-4): KAGVTQTPRYLIKTRGQQVTLSCSPISGHRSVSWYQQTPGQGLQFLFEYFSETQRNKGNFPGRFSGRQFSNSRSEMNVSTLELGDSALYLCASSLGDRLGNEKLFFGSGTQLSVL.

The table lists this clonotype with a few counts. The chain uses TRBV19 and TRBJ1-2; D gene uncertain. V lost 2 bases, J lost 1 base, and 8 bases lay in between. Germline V CDR1 and CDR2: LNHDA, SQIVND (reference sequence). This CDR3 has 14 amino acids. Here the CDR3 reads CASSINDRNYGYTF. CDR3 sequence (DNA): TGTGCCAGTAGTATAAACGACCGTAACTATGGCTACACCTTC.